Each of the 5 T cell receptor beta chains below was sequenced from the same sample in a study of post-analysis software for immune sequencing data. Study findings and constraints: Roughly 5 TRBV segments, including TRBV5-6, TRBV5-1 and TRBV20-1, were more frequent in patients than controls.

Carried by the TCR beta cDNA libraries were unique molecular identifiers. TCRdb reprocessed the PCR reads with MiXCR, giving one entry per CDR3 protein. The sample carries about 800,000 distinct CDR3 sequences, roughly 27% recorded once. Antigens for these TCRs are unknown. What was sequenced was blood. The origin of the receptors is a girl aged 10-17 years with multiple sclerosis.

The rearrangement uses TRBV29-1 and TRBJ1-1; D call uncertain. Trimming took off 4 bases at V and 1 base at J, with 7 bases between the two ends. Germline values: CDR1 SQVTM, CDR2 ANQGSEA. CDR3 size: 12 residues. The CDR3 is CSVGHPNTEAFF. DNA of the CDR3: TGCAGCGTTGGACATCCGAACACTGAAGCTTTCTTT.

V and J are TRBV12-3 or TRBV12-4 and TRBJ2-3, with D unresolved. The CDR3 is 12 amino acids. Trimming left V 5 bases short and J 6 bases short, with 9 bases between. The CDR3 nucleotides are TGTGCCAGCAGTCGGTCTATCGATACGCAGTATTTT. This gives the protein CASSRSIDTQYF.

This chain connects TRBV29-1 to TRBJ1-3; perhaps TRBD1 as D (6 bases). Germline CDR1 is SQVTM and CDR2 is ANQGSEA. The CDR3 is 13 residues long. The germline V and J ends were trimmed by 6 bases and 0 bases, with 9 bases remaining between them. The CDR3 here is CSVGQSSGNTIYF. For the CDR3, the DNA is TGCAGCGTCGGACAGAGCTCTGGAAACACCATATATTTT.

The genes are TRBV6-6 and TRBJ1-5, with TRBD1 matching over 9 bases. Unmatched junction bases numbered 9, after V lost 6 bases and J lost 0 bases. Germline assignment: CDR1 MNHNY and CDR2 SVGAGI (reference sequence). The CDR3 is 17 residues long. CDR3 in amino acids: CASSPGQGRASNQPQHF. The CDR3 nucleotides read TGTGCCAGCAGCCCCGGACAGGGGAGAGCTAGCAATCAGCCCCAGCATTTT.

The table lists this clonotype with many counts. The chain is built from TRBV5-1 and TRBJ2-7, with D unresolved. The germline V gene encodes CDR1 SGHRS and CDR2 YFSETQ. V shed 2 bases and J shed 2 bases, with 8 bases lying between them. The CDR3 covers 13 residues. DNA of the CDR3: TGCGCCAGCAGCTTTGAAGGTCCCTACGAGCAGTACTTC. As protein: CASSFEGPYEQYF.